This T cell receptor (beta chain) was sequenced during a study of shared clonotypes between healthy human individuals. Across the study: Researchers assigned three CD4 naive, three CD4 memory, two CD8 naive and one CD8 memory plate to each donor.

Using immunoSEQ multiplex PCR, the repertoire was profiled, and TCRdb retains in-frame clones only, with some absent. The table shows some 2,000,000 clones, with approximately 94% occurring only once. The V gene end was trimmed by 6 bases and the J gene end by 6 bases; junction bases not matched to a gene: 10. Germline CDR1 SQVTM, CDR2 ANQGSEA. This CDR3 contains 13 residues. In regard to this clone: The antigen remains undetermined. Other DNA sequences in this specimen translate into the identical CDR3.

Study-wide results and limits: Deeper or shallower sequencing was expected to change how clonotypes are shared among donors. The rarefaction results pointed to incomplete sorted-subset sequencing despite large depth.

The chain employs TRBV29-1 and TRBJ1-2; TRBD1 aligns across 7 bases. The source of this sequence is a man aged 18 to 30 in good health. The sample was naive CD4+ T cells sorted from blood. Noted subset: CD45RA+ positively selected. The CDR3 DNA sequence: TGCAGCGTAGAGACAGGGTTTGATAATGGCTACACCTTC. Its translation is CSVETGFDNGYTF.